These 26 T cell receptor beta chains came from one sample sequenced in a study of cytomegalovirus exposure and HLA in healthy donors. Primers: 60 Vbeta forward and 13 Jbeta reverse. This table comes from immunoSEQ multiplex PCR, and its TCRdb copy is limited to in-frame clones, with some not included. Found here are 90,000 to 120,000 clones, 78% of them singletons; the top ten hold roughly 1.8%. What was sequenced was PBMCs. These receptors all come from a woman in her thirties or forties in good health and CMV-seronegative.

V usage is TRBV5-6 and J usage is TRBJ2-1; 7 nucleotides match TRBD2. This CDR3 region has 15 residues. The junction had 8 bases not matched to a gene; V was cut back by 6 bases and J by 2 bases. Germline V CDR1 and CDR2: SGHDT, YYEEEE. CDR3 amino acids: CASMGGEGPYNEQFF. CDR3 bases: TGTGCCAGCATGGGGGGGGAGGGCCCCTACAATGAGCAGTTCTTC.

The chain has TRBV9 and TRBJ2-1; 9 positions agree with TRBD2. CDR3 length: 19 amino acids. Germline V lookup: CDR1 SGDLS, CDR2 YYNGEE. V lost 0 bases and J lost 4; bases outside the gene matches: 14. CDR3 in amino acids: CASSVETVGGRAVYNEQFF. The CDR3, as DNA: TGTGCCAGCAGCGTAGAGACGGTGGGCGGGAGGGCCGTTTACAATGAGCAGTTCTTC.

The chain couples TRBV5-1 to TRBJ1-1, with D possibly TRBD1 on 6 matching bases. There are 14 residues in the CDR3. V was trimmed by 2 bases and J by 3 bases, leaving 11 bases between them. In germline, CDR1 is SGHRS, CDR2 YFSETQ. The CDR3 sequence is CASSFPSGDTEAFF. CDR3 sequence (DNA): TGCGCCAGCAGCTTCCCCTCAGGGGACACTGAAGCTTTCTTT.

V usage is TRBV5-5 and J usage is TRBJ2-7, with TRBD2 as a possible D gene (7 bases). CDR3 length: 15 residues. The germline V gene has CDR1 SGHKS and CDR2 YYEKEE (reference sequence). Trimming took 6 bases from V and 4 from J, leaving 20 bases between them. The CDR3 region is CASTLGGGAGYEQYF. The DNA of the CDR3 is TGTGCCAGCACCCTAGGGGGGGGAGCAGGATACGAGCAGTACTTC.

The sample holds one count of this clone. The gene calls are TRBV4-1 and TRBJ2-1, with D maybe TRBD2 (5 bases). The V gene lost 0 bases and the J gene lost 4 bases, with 13 bases spanning the gap. The CDR3 runs 16 residues. Looked up from germline, CDR1 is MGHRA and CDR2 is YSYEKL. The CDR3 reads CASSQEAQRIYNEQFF. The CDR3, as DNA: TGCGCCAGCAGCCAAGAGGCCCAGCGGATATACAATGAGCAGTTCTTC.

The V and J genes are TRBV25-1 and TRBJ1-4; D is unresolved. The CDR3 has 15 residues. V lost 6 bases and J lost 4, with 15 bases in between. Germline assignment: CDR1 MGHDK and CDR2 SYGVNS. Here the CDR3 reads CASSPGVSFNEKLFF. CDR3 DNA sequence: TGTGCCAGCAGCCCTGGAGTTAGCTTTAATGAAAAACTGTTTTTT.

This chain joins TRBV5-7 and TRBJ1-1, with 7 bases matching TRBD1. TRBV5-7 is an ORF; its function is uncertain. The trim removed 9 bases at V and 3 bases at J, leaving 8 bases unmatched. The CDR3 covers 13 residues. The CDR3 sequence is CAISDRRDTEAFF. The CDR3 DNA follows: TGTGCCATTTCGGACAGGAGAGACACTGAAGCTTTCTTT.

This clone was seen a few times. The chain links TRBV28 to TRBJ1-2; TRBD1 aligns across 8 bases. The J segment lost 0 bases and the V segment lost 7 bases, leaving 7 bases of the junction unmatched. CDR3 length: 15 residues. CDR1 MDHEN and CDR2 SYDVKM come from the germline V gene. The CDR3 DNA sequence: TGTGCCAGCACCGGGACAGGTGCCTCTAACTATGGCTACACCTTC. The encoded protein is CASTGTGASNYGYTF.

The chain recombines TRBV20-1 with TRBJ1-5; D gene unclear. Germline assignment: CDR1 DFQATT and CDR2 SNEGSKA (reference sequence). There are 10 residues in the CDR3. CDR3 amino acids: CREKNQPQHF. In DNA, the CDR3 is TGCAGGGAGAAGAATCAGCCCCAGCATTTT.

CDR3 amino acids: CAWSARGSGNTIYF. CDR3 coding DNA: TGTGCCTGGAGCGCAAGGGGCTCTGGAAACACCATATATTTT. The chain uses TRBV30 and TRBJ1-3; TRBD1 is a possible D gene (5 bases). Deletions cut 3 bases from V and 0 bases from J, with 9 bases between. CDR3 length: 14 residues. Per germline, CDR1 GTSNPN and CDR2 SVGIG (reference sequence).

Concerning this clone: A junction end diverges from the germline sequence, so it may reflect a read error. This chain connects TRBV7-9 to TRBJ2-7; no firm D call. Germline CDR1 reads SEHNR; CDR2 reads FQNEAQ (reference sequence). This CDR3 has 15 amino acids. The CDR3 is CSSSAGVVTTHEQYF. CDR3 bases: TGTTCCAGCAGCGCCGGTGTTGTGACAACCCACGAGCAGTACTTC.

V is TRBV7-2 and J is TRBJ2-4, with a tentative D call TRBD2 (7 bases). Between the trimmed V and J ends, which lost 1 base and 4 bases, there was a span of 14 bases. The CDR3 is 16 residues long. Germline values: CDR1 SGHTA, CDR2 FQGNSA. The CDR3 sequence is CASSLEGGAVKNIQYF. The CDR3, as DNA: TGTGCCAGCAGCTTAGAAGGGGGGGCGGTTAAAAACATTCAGTACTTC.

In regard to this clone: Germline and junction disagree at one end, which may indicate a read error. J is TRBJ2-1 and V is TRBV27; TRBD2 agrees at 13 bases. CDR1 and CDR2 from the germline V gene are MNHEY and SMNVEV (reference sequence). CDR3 length: 15 residues. The CDR3 sequence: CASSLRLAGGSEQLF. CDR3 coding DNA: TGTGCCAGCAGTTTAAGACTAGCGGGAGGCAGTGAGCAGCTCTTC.

The J gene is TRBJ1-2, the V gene TRBV28; TRBD1 is a possible D gene (6 bases). Trimming shortened V by 5 bases and J by 0 bases, and 25 bases separated the two germline ends. This CDR3 is built from 19 residues. CDR1 and CDR2 from the germline V gene are MDHEN and SYDVKM. The CDR3 nucleotides read TGTGCCAGCAGTGCAGCTAGCTTTAGGGGGGGCCGAGCTAACTATGGCTACACCTTC. It translates to CASSAASFRGGRANYGYTF.

The chain has TRBV5-4 and TRBJ2-1; 9 nucleotides line up with TRBD2. This CDR3 has 15 amino acids. Trimming removed 0 bases from V and 10 bases from J; junction bases left unmatched: 8. The V gene's germline CDR1 is SGHNT and CDR2 YYREEE (reference sequence). The CDR3 spells CASSLVREGPGEQFF. CDR3 nucleotides: TGTGCCAGCAGCTTGGTGCGGGAGGGCCCGGGAGAGCAGTTCTTC.

V and J are TRBV28 and TRBJ2-7; 9 bases map to TRBD2. There are 17 residues in the CDR3. Germline V lookup: CDR1 MDHEN, CDR2 SYDVKM. Here the CDR3 DNA reads TGTGCTACCAGTACCCTAACGATAGCGGGAGTGGCTTACGAGCAGTACTTC. It encodes CATSTLTIAGVAYEQYF.

This clone was counted once. The chain is built from TRBV2 and TRBJ2-2; 8 positions match TRBD1. CDR1 and CDR2 from the germline V gene are SNHLY and FYNNEI. The CDR3 spans 14 residues. V shed 8 bases, J shed 6 bases, and the junction held 8 bases outside the gene matches. CDR3 sequence reads: CASLGQGPAGELFF. As DNA, the CDR3 is TGTGCCAGCCTAGGACAGGGCCCCGCCGGGGAGCTGTTTTTT. The full variable domain, its missing parts supplied by reference TRBV2 and TRBJ2-2, is EPEVTQTPSHQVTQMGQEVILRCVPISNHLYFYWYRQILGQKVEFLVSFYNNEISEKSEIFDDQFSVERPDGSNFTLKIRSTKLEDSAMYFCASLGQGPAGELFFGEGSRLTVL.

For this clone: The conserved phenylalanine or tryptophan is not found at the CDR3 terminus, so this likely reflects a read error. It is unclear where the CDR3 begins or ends on the DNA, so no DNA is shown, and the CDR3 is as TCRdb lists it. The chain joins TRBV27 to TRBJ2-3; the table's D gene call, TRBD2, was not cross checked with the DNA. The V gene's germline CDR1 is MNHEY and CDR2 SMNVEV (reference sequence). 13 amino acids form the CDR3, both terminal residues included. The CDR3 sequence: CASSLVGREYPRR.

The J gene is TRBJ2-7, the V gene TRBV13; 9 positions match TRBD1. The germline V gene has CDR1 PRHDT and CDR2 FYEKMQ (reference sequence). The CDR3 extends over 15 amino acids. V trimming: 4 bases; J trimming: 7 bases; junction bases outside the gene matches: 11. The DNA for the CDR3 is TGTGCCAGCAGCTCAACTGGGACAGGGTCTCGGGAGCAGTACTTC. This translates into CASSSTGTGSREQYF. The whole variable domain, filled in from reference TRBV13 and TRBJ2-7, reads AAGVIQSPRHLIKEKRETATLKCYPIPRHDTVYWYQQGPGQDPQFLISFYEKMQSDKGSIPDRFSAQQFSDYHSELNMSSLELGDSALYFCASSSTGTGSREQYFGPGTRLTVT.

The rearrangement joins TRBV2 to TRBJ2-5, with 14 positions matching TRBD2. TRBJ2-7 matches the DNA end more closely, so the J call is doubtful. The germline CDR1 and CDR2 sequences are SNHLY and FYNNEI. This CDR3 is 15 amino acids long. The CDR3 nucleotides are TGTGCCAGCAGTCCTCGACTAGCGGGAGGGGGCGAGCAGTACTTC. This translates into CASSPRLAGGGEQYF.

V is TRBV9 and J is TRBJ2-7; TRBD2 is a possible D gene (5 bases). Germline CDR1 and CDR2: SGDLS and YYNGEE. V was cut by 4 bases and J by 2 bases, with 16 bases left in between. CDR3 length equals 15 residues. The CDR3: CASSSGWTATYEQYF. The CDR3 DNA reads TGTGCCAGCAGCTCGGGATGGACGGCCACCTACGAGCAGTACTTC.

This sequence joins TRBV5-4 and TRBJ2-7; tentatively, D is TRBD2 (6 bases). V was cut by 0 bases and J by 0 bases, with 19 bases left in between. This CDR3 is 18 amino acids long. Germline V gene lookup returns CDR1 SGHNT and CDR2 YYREEE (reference sequence). The CDR3 is CASSLAAGQINFSYEQYF. The DNA of the CDR3 is TGTGCCAGCAGCTTGGCAGCGGGCCAGATAAATTTCTCCTACGAGCAGTACTTC.

The chain links TRBV7-8 to TRBJ1-5; possibly TRBD1 for D (5 bases). Germline CDR1 and CDR2: SGHVS and FQNEAQ. V was trimmed by 2 bases and J by 7 bases, leaving 18 bases between them. The CDR3 sequence is 16 residues long. The CDR3 here is CASSLLGRTFSQPQHF. The CDR3 DNA reads as TGTGCCAGCAGCTTATTGGGGCGGACATTCTCGCAGCCCCAGCATTTT.

The gene calls are TRBV7-9 and TRBJ2-7, with 15 bases that match TRBD2. The CDR3 loop spans 17 amino acids. Trimming removed 5 bases from V and 3 bases from J; junction bases left unmatched: 8. CDR1 is SEHNR and CDR2 is FQNEAQ in the germline V gene (reference sequence). The CDR3 loop reads CASSLGLAGGPNYEQYF. The CDR3 region has the DNA TGTGCCAGCAGCCTCGGACTAGCGGGAGGGCCTAACTACGAGCAGTACTTC.

As for this clone: At one boundary the junction diverges from the germline segment, which might be a read error. The chain has TRBV7-9 and TRBJ2-6; no clear D. This CDR3 region has 14 residues. Per the germline V gene, CDR1 is SEHNR and CDR2 is FQNEAQ (reference sequence). CDR3 loop: CSSRSSSGANVLTF. The CDR3 region has the DNA TGTTCCAGCAGGTCTAGCTCTGGGGCCAACGTCCTGACTTTC.

The rearrangement joins TRBV28 to TRBJ2-7, with TRBD1 matching 7 bases. With 2 bases clipped from V and 3 bases from J, the junction kept 10 bases outside the gene matches. Germline-derived CDR1 and CDR2 are MDHEN and SYDVKM. The CDR3 has 16 amino acids. The DNA of the CDR3 is TGTGCCAGCAGTTTACCCGCCAGACAGGGCGTCTACGAGCAGTACTTC. This encodes CASSLPARQGVYEQYF. The full variable domain, its missing parts supplied by reference TRBV28 and TRBJ2-7, is DVKVTQSSRYLVKRTGEKVFLECVQDMDHENMFWYRQDPGLGLRLIYFSYDVKMKEKGDIPEGYSVSREKKERFSLILESASTNQTSMYLCASSLPARQGVYEQYFGPGTRLTVT.